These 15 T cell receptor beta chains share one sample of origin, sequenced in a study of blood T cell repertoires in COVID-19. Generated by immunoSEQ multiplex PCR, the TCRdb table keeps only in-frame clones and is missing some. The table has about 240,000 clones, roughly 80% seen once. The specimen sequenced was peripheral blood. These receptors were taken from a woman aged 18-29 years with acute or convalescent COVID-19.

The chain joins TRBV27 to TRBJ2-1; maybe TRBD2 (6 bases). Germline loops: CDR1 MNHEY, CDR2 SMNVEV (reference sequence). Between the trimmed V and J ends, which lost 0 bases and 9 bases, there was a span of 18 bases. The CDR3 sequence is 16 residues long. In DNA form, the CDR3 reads TGTGCCAGCAGTTTATCCGGGAGCCCGTCGGCGGGTGAGCAGTTCTTC. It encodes CASSLSGSPSAGEQFF.

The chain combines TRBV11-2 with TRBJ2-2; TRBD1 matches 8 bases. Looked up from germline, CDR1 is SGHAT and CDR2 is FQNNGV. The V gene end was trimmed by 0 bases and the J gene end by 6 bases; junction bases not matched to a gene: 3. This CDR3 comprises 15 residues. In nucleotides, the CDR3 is TGTGCCAGCAGCTTAGAGGACAGGGACGCCGGGGAGCTGTTTTTT. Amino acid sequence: CASSLEDRDAGELFF.

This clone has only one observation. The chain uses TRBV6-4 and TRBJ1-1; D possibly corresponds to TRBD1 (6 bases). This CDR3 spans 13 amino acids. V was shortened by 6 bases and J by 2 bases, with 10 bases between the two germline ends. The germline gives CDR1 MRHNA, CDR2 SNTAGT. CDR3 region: CASRRTANTEAFF. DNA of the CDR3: TGTGCCAGCAGGAGGACAGCCAACACTGAAGCTTTCTTT.

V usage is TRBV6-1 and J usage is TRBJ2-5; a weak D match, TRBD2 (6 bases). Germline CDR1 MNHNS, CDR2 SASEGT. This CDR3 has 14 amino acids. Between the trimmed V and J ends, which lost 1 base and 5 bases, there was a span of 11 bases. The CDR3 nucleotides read TGTGCCAGCAGTGAAGGGGACTGGCCGGAGACCCAGTACTTC. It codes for CASSEGDWPETQYF.

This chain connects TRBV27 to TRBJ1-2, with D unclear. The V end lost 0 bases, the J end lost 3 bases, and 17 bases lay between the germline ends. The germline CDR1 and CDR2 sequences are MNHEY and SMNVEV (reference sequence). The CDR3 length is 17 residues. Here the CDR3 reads CASSLSGLKGEDYGYTF. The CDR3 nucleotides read TGTGCCAGCAGTTTATCAGGTCTGAAGGGAGAGGACTATGGCTACACCTTC.

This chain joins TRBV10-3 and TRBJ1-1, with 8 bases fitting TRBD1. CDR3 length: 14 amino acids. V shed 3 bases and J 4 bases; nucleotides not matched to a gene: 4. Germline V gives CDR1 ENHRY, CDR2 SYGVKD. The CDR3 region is CAISENRGGTEAFF. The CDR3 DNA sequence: TGTGCCATCAGTGAAAACAGGGGGGGCACTGAAGCTTTCTTT.

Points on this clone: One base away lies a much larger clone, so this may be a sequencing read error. In nucleotides, the CDR3 is TGTGCCAGCTCACAGGGGGAGGGTCAGCCCCAGCATTTT. This codes for CASSQGEGQPQHF. The rearrangement joins TRBV18 to TRBJ1-5, with TRBD1 as a possible D gene (6 bases). The CDR3 runs 13 residues. Germline V CDR1 and CDR2: KGHSH, LQKENI. V lost 4 bases, J lost 6 bases, and 10 bases lay in between.

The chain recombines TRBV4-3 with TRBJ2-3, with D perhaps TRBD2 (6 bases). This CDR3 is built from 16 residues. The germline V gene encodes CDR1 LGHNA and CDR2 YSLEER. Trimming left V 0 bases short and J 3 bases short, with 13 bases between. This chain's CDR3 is CASSQEWRGGTDTQYF. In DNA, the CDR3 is TGCGCCAGCAGCCAAGAGTGGCGGGGAGGTACAGATACGCAGTATTTT.

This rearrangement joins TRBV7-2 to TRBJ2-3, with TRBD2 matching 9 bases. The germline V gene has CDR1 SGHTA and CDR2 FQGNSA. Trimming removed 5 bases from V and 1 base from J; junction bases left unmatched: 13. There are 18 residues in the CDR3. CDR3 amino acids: CASSQSSGSFKGTDTQYF. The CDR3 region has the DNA TGTGCCAGCAGCCAGAGTAGCGGGAGTTTTAAGGGCACAGATACGCAGTATTTT.

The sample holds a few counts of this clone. The CDR3 DNA reads TGTGCCACAGCGGTGGGACTAGCGGGAGGGATAACCTACGAGCAGTACTTC. Translating gives CATAVGLAGGITYEQYF. The chain links TRBV19 to TRBJ2-7, with 16 bases identical to TRBD2. Germline assignment: CDR1 LNHDA and CDR2 SQIVND (reference sequence). V was pared by 10 bases and J by 2 bases, with 11 bases of the junction left unmatched. The CDR3 spans 17 residues.

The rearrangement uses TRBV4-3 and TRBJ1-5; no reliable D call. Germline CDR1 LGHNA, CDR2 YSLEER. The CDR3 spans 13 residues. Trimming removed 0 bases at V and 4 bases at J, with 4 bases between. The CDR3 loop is CASSQDSNQPQHF. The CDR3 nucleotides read TGCGCCAGCAGCCAAGACAGTAATCAGCCCCAGCATTTT.

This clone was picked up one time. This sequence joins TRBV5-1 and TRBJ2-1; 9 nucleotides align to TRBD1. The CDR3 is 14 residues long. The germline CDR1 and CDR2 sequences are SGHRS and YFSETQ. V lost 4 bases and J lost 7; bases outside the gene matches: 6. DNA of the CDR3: TGCGCCAGCAGCCGGACAGGGGACGGGAATGAGCAGTTCTTC. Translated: CASSRTGDGNEQFF.

The DNA of the CDR3 is TGTGCCAGCAGCTTAGTTATGCGCACTGAAGCTTTCTTT. Amino acids: CASSLVMRTEAFF. J is TRBJ1-1 and V is TRBV11-2; D is unresolved. This CDR3 spans 13 amino acids. V lost 1 base and J lost 4, with 7 bases in between. Per the germline V gene, CDR1 is SGHAT and CDR2 is FQNNGV. The whole variable domain, remainder taken from reference TRBV11-2 and TRBJ1-1, is EAGVAQSPRYKIIEKRQSVAFWCNPISGHATLYWYQQILGQGPKLLIQFQNNGVVDDSQLPKDRFSAERLKGVDSTLKIQPAKLEDSAVYLCASSLVMRTEAFFGQGTRLTVV.

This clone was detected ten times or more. In DNA, the CDR3 is TGCGCCAGCAGTGAGTCGGGCGGCGGGGAGACCCAGTACTTC. Translation: CASSESGGGETQYF. The chain employs TRBV10-1 and TRBJ2-5; perhaps TRBD2 as D (5 bases). The CDR3 length is 14 residues. Between the trimmed V and J ends, which lost 0 bases and 5 bases, there was a span of 10 bases. Germline V lookup: CDR1 WNHNN, CDR2 SYGVQD (reference sequence).

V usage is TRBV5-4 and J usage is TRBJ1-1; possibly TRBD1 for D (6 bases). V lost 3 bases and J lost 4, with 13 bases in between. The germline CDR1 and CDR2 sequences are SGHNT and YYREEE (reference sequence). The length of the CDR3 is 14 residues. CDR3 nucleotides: TGTGCCAGCAGCTGGGGGGGCGGCGGCACTGAAGCTTTCTTT. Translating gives CASSWGGGGTEAFF.